This passage covers 5 T cell receptor beta chains from one sample sequenced in a study of CD8 T cells in Susac syndrome. Roughly 0.45 to 1 ug RNA was reverse transcribed with random hexamers. Each CDR3 protein gets one entry after TCRdb re-called the immunoSEQ multiplex PCR reads with MiXCR. The sample has approximately 180,000 distinct CDR3 sequences, over 75% seen once; the top ten hold around 0.079%. The source material was CD4+ T cells from PBMCs. The receptors were sampled from a human donor with Susac syndrome.

This clonotype was observed once. V is TRBV20-1 and J is TRBJ2-5, with D unresolved. V was clipped by 3 bases and J by 5 bases, with 7 bases between them. This CDR3 is built from 11 residues. The germline V gene has CDR1 DFQATT and CDR2 SNEGSKA (reference sequence). This CDR3 is CSASSPETQYF. As DNA, the CDR3 is TGCAGTGCTAGTTCGCCGGAGACCCAGTACTTC.

This chain uses TRBV9 with TRBJ2-2, with D possibly TRBD1 on 6 matching bases. CDR1 and CDR2 from the germline V gene are SGDLS and YYNGEE. The CDR3 spans 14 residues. With 5 bases removed from V and 3 bases from J, the gap between germline ends came to 11 bases. In DNA form, the CDR3 reads TGTGCCAGCAGAAGGAACAGGGACACCGGGGAGCTGTTTTTT. It encodes CASRRNRDTGELFF.

The V and J genes are TRBV3-1 and TRBJ2-5; D not certain. Germline V lookup: CDR1 LGHDT, CDR2 YNNKEL (reference sequence). V lost 0 bases, J lost 4 bases, and 12 bases lay in between. The CDR3 is made up of 15 amino acids. The CDR3 spells CASSQDSRGLETQYF. CDR3 nucleotides: TGTGCCAGCAGCCAAGATAGCCGTGGATTAGAGACCCAGTACTTC.

This sequence joins TRBV6-2 or TRBV6-3 and TRBJ1-2; no clear D gene. With 7 bases removed from V and 6 bases from J, the gap between germline ends came to 18 bases. The germline gives CDR1 MNHEY, CDR2 SVGEGT. The CDR3 is 14 amino acids. This chain's CDR3 is CASTYLGILNGYTF. The DNA of the CDR3 is TGTGCCAGCACCTATCTAGGGATTTTGAATGGCTACACCTTC.

The chain joins TRBV27 to TRBJ2-2, with 8 bases that match TRBD1. The ends lost 5 bases at V and 0 bases at J; junction bases unmatched: 14. The CDR3 spans 19 residues. The germline gives CDR1 MNHEY, CDR2 SMNVEV (reference sequence). In DNA form, the CDR3 reads TGTGCCAGCAGTACATCCCGGGACAGGAGGTTCGCGAACACCGGGGAGCTGTTTTTT. This codes for CASSTSRDRRFANTGELFF.